What follows are 31 T cell receptor beta chains derived from one specimen sequenced in a study of cytomegalovirus exposure and HLA in healthy donors. It was with 60 Vbeta and 13 Jbeta primers that the PCR ran. Profiling relied on immunoSEQ multiplex PCR, and the TCRdb table lists in-frame clones only, not all of them. The sample comprises approximately 170,000 clones, 85% of which are singletons, and 1% rests with the top ten. Sequenced: PBMCs. The receptors derive from a boy between 2 and 10 years old in good health and CMV-seronegative.

V gene TRBV6-5 combines with J gene TRBJ2-3, with D perhaps TRBD2 (6 bases). The CDR3 spans 13 residues. The V end lost 8 bases, the J end lost 4 bases, and 13 bases lay between the germline ends. The germline V gene has CDR1 MNHEY and CDR2 SVGAGI. CDR3 nucleotides: TGTGCCAGCCGAAGGAGGGGAGCAGATACGCAGTATTTT. Translating gives CASRRRGADTQYF.

The gene calls are TRBV7-9 and TRBJ1-2, with TRBD1 identical over 10 bases. Trimming cost V 5 bases and J 7 bases; bases outside gene matches: 13. Germline CDR1 and CDR2: SEHNR and FQNEAQ (reference sequence). The CDR3 is made up of 16 amino acids. The CDR3 here is CASSGERTGGVGGYTF. The CDR3, as DNA: TGTGCCAGCAGCGGCGAAAGGACAGGGGGTGTAGGTGGCTACACCTTC.

J is TRBJ2-7 and V is TRBV27; a weak D match, TRBD2 (5 bases). The CDR3 totals 17 residues. The germline V gene has CDR1 MNHEY and CDR2 SMNVEV (reference sequence). V shed 4 bases and J shed 0 bases, with 19 bases lying between them. For the CDR3, the DNA is TGTGCCAGCAGTTACATACCTGGACTCTCCAGCTCCTACGAGCAGTACTTC. Protein sequence: CASSYIPGLSSSYEQYF.

The chain links TRBV25-1 to TRBJ2-5, with D perhaps matching TRBD1 (5 bases). Looked up from germline, CDR1 is MGHDK and CDR2 is SYGVNS. Trimming took 4 bases from V and 5 from J, leaving 14 bases between them. This CDR3 contains 14 residues. In DNA, the CDR3 is TGTGCCAGCAGTGCGCAGGGCCTTGTCGAGACCCAGTACTTC. It is translated as CASSAQGLVETQYF.

The chain combines TRBV25-1 with TRBJ2-1, with D tentatively TRBD2 (5 bases). The CDR3 is made up of 14 amino acids. Germline-derived CDR1 and CDR2 are MGHDK and SYGVNS. Trimming stripped 6 bases from V and 0 bases from J, with 9 bases between. The CDR3 DNA reads TGTGCCAGCAGCGGACTTAGCTCCTACAATGAGCAGTTCTTC. The encoded protein is CASSGLSSYNEQFF.

The J gene is TRBJ2-5, the V gene TRBV13, with a possible D match to TRBD2 (6 bases). Between the trimmed V and J ends, which lost 0 bases and 11 bases, there was a span of 16 bases. This CDR3 has 14 amino acids. Germline CDR1 PRHDT, CDR2 FYEKMQ (reference sequence). CDR3 sequence reads: CASSLGGRGYEQYF. The DNA of the CDR3 is TGTGCCAGCAGCTTAGGCGGGCGGGGTTACGAACAGTACTTC.

V usage is TRBV6-1 and J usage is TRBJ1-6; 9 positions agree with TRBD1. The length of the CDR3 is 16 residues. Looked up from germline, CDR1 is MNHNS and CDR2 is SASEGT. V gave up 2 bases and J gave up 7 bases; unmatched junction bases: 6. The CDR3 DNA follows: TGTGCCAGCAGTGAAAGGGACAGGGAGACCAATTCACCCCTCCACTTT. The encoded protein is CASSERDRETNSPLHF.

This chain uses TRBV28 with TRBJ1-3, with D possibly matching TRBD1 (5 bases). V lost 3 bases and J 0 bases, leaving 12 bases between the germline ends. The V gene's germline CDR1 is MDHEN and CDR2 SYDVKM. This CDR3 comprises 16 residues. The CDR3, as DNA: TGTGCCAGCAGTTTGGGGGGGGGACCCTCTGGAAACACCATATATTTT. Translation gives CASSLGGGPSGNTIYF.

The chain has TRBV6-1 and TRBJ1-4; D might be TRBD1 (5 bases). CDR1 is MNHNS and CDR2 is SASEGT in the germline V gene. The CDR3 runs 15 residues. Trimming pared 2 bases from V and 3 bases from J, leaving 10 bases between. DNA for the CDR3: TGTGCCAGCAGTGAACAGGGTCGGGCTAATGAAAAACTGTTTTTT. This encodes CASSEQGRANEKLFF.

V usage is TRBV27 and J usage is TRBJ2-3; 8 bases line up with TRBD2. The germline V gene has CDR1 MNHEY and CDR2 SMNVEV (reference sequence). V was pared by 6 bases and J by 2 bases, with 7 bases of the junction left unmatched. The CDR3 spans 15 residues. CDR3 DNA sequence: TGTGCCAGCAGACCGGGACTAGGGTACACAGATACGCAGTATTTT. Residues: CASRPGLGYTDTQYF.

The chain links TRBV30 to TRBJ1-2, with D unclear. The CDR3 totals 14 residues. The germline CDR1 and CDR2 sequences are GTSNPN and SVGIG (reference sequence). V lost 8 bases and J 3 bases, leaving 19 bases between the germline ends. CDR3 protein: CARESLTGDYGYTF. CDR3 DNA: TGTGCCCGAGAATCTCTTACCGGGGACTATGGCTACACCTTC. Variable domain in full (rest from reference TRBV30 and TRBJ1-2): SQTIHQWPATLVQPVGSPLSLECTVEGTSNPNLYWYRQAAGRGLQLLFYSVGIGQISSEVPQNLSASRPQDRQFILSSKKLLLSDSGFYLCARESLTGDYGYTFGSGTRLTVV.

The chain is built from TRBV28 and TRBJ2-7; D perhaps matches TRBD2 (5 bases). Trimming pared 2 bases from V and 3 bases from J, leaving 8 bases between. The CDR3 contains 13 residues. The germline gives CDR1 MDHEN, CDR2 SYDVKM. The DNA for the CDR3 is TGTGCCAGCAGTTTAAGAGGGAACTACGAGCAGTACGTC. This codes for CASSLRGNYEQYV.

This clone was picked up one time. The gene calls are TRBV6-4 and TRBJ1-5; no clear D gene. Germline-derived CDR1 and CDR2 are MRHNA and SNTAGT. Trimming left V 0 bases short and J 10 bases short, with 10 bases between. The CDR3 consists of 13 residues. The CDR3 bases are TGTGCCAGCAGTGACTCGGAGGGAAGACCCCAGCATTTT. It translates to CASSDSEGRPQHF.

The chain links TRBV28 to TRBJ2-1, with a possible D match to TRBD2 (5 bases). The V and J ends lost 4 bases and 6 bases respectively, with 10 bases between them. In germline, CDR1 is MDHEN, CDR2 SYDVKM. This CDR3 region has 13 residues. CDR3 in amino acids: CASSSRTLNEQFF. CDR3 bases: TGTGCCAGCAGTTCTCGGACTCTCAATGAGCAGTTCTTC.

The CDR3 nucleotides read TGTGCCAGCAGCTCCTCGACTAGCGCTGAGCAGTTCTTC. The encoded protein is CASSSSTSAEQFF. The rearrangement joins TRBV7-3 to TRBJ2-1; 8 bases fit TRBD2. The V gene's germline CDR1 is SGHTA and CDR2 FQGTGA. The trim removed 4 bases at V and 9 bases at J, leaving 5 bases unmatched. There are 13 residues in the CDR3.

J is TRBJ1-2 and V is TRBV6-4; 8 nucleotides align to TRBD1. This CDR3 has 17 amino acids. Germline trimming cut 5 bases from V and 5 bases from J; bases unmatched to any gene: 16. The germline V gene encodes CDR1 MRHNA and CDR2 SNTAGT. The CDR3 region has the DNA TGTGCCAGCAGTCATCCCAATACACAGGGGGGACGATATGGCTACACCTTC. This sequence encodes CASSHPNTQGGRYGYTF.

The chain recombines TRBV20-1 with TRBJ1-2; D is unresolved. This CDR3 is 11 amino acids long. V was shortened by 7 bases and J by 11 bases, with 17 bases between the two germline ends. CDR1 and CDR2 (germline): DFQATT, SNEGSKA (reference sequence). The CDR3 nucleotides read TGCAGTGGGACGGGAATGGAGTATTACACCTTC. Translation: CSGTGMEYYTF.

The chain uses TRBV30 and TRBJ1-5; unclear D gene. The CDR3 length is 14 residues. With 3 bases removed from V and 0 bases from J, the gap between germline ends came to 9 bases. Germline CDR1 is GTSNPN and CDR2 is SVGIG (reference sequence). The CDR3 bases are TGTGCCTGGAGGACTGGATATAGCAATCAGCCCCAGCATTTT. Encoded protein: CAWRTGYSNQPQHF. Supplemented by reference TRBV30 and TRBJ1-5, the full variable domain reads SQTIHQWPATLVQPVGSPLSLECTVEGTSNPNLYWYRQAAGRGLQLLFYSVGIGQISSEVPQNLSASRPQDRQFILSSKKLLLSDSGFYLCAWRTGYSNQPQHFGDGTRLSIL.

This chain joins TRBV28 and TRBJ1-4; 9 positions agree with TRBD1. The J segment lost 7 bases and the V segment lost 4 bases, leaving 10 bases of the junction unmatched. The CDR3 totals 16 residues. Germline loops: CDR1 MDHEN, CDR2 SYDVKM. The CDR3 DNA reads TGTGCCAGCAGTTCCCTGTACAGGGGGCTAGTTGAAAAACTGTTTTTT. Residues: CASSSLYRGLVEKLFF.

The rearrangement uses TRBV5-1 and TRBJ1-1; D uncertain. This CDR3 contains 15 residues. CDR1 is SGHRS, CDR2 YFSETQ, per germline. V dropped 1 base and J dropped 1 base, with 11 bases sitting between them. The CDR3 DNA is TGCGCCAGCAGCTTGCCGCTGGGCGAGAACACTGAAGCTTTCTTT. It is translated as CASSLPLGENTEAFF. Based on the CDR3 plus reference TRBV5-1 and TRBJ1-1, the full variable domain is KAGVTQTPRYLIKTRGQQVTLSCSPISGHRSVSWYQQTPGQGLQFLFEYFSETQRNKGNFPGRFSGRQFSNSRSEMNVSTLELGDSALYLCASSLPLGENTEAFFGQGTRLTVV.

The chain uses TRBV29-1 and TRBJ1-2; the D is unclear. Trimming left V 7 bases short and J 6 bases short, with 18 bases between. This CDR3 contains 13 residues. Per the germline V gene, CDR1 is SQVTM and CDR2 is ANQGSEA. The CDR3, as DNA: TGCAGCGCTGAGGCGGGTGGGCGGGATGGCTACACCTTC. Translation: CSAEAGGRDGYTF.

This clone was counted between two and nine times. The chain carries TRBV6-6 and TRBJ1-2, with D possibly being TRBD1 (6 bases). Germline-derived CDR1 and CDR2 are MNHNY and SVGAGI (reference sequence). V lost 10 bases and J lost 3, with 18 bases in between. CDR3 length equals 14 residues. The CDR3: CATCYGTPDYGYTF. CDR3 bases: TGTGCCACCTGTTACGGGACACCCGACTATGGCTACACCTTC.

This clone was counted once. The J gene is TRBJ2-7, the V gene TRBV5-4; 9 bases align to TRBD1. The ends lost 3 bases at V and 3 bases at J; junction bases unmatched: 7. This CDR3 has 15 residues. CDR1 SGHNT and CDR2 YYREEE come from the germline V gene (reference sequence). The CDR3 nucleotides are TGTGCCAGCAGCTCGTCCGAGACAGGGGGCTACGAGCAGTACGTC. Its translation: CASSSSETGGYEQYV.

The V and J genes are TRBV4-1 and TRBJ1-6; D gene uncertain. V was shortened by 8 bases and J by 2 bases, with 16 bases between the two germline ends. Germline-derived CDR1 and CDR2 are MGHRA and YSYEKL. This CDR3 contains 16 residues. In nucleotides, the CDR3 is TGCGCCAGCGCCAATGTGGGAGTGACCTATAATTCACCCCTCCACTTT. Translation gives CASANVGVTYNSPLHF.

The chain is built from TRBV7-9 and TRBJ2-7, with D perhaps matching TRBD2 (6 bases). This CDR3 has 15 residues. The germline V gene has CDR1 SEHNR and CDR2 FQNEAQ (reference sequence). Trimming left V 4 bases short and J 2 bases short, with 15 bases between. CDR3 amino acids: CASSSLALAAYEQYF. The CDR3, as DNA: TGTGCCAGCAGCTCTCTAGCGCTCGCTGCCTACGAGCAGTACTTC.

The chain links TRBV19 to TRBJ1-2, with TRBD1 as a possible D gene (5 bases). The CDR3 contains 12 residues. Germline lookup yields CDR1 LNHDA and CDR2 SQIVND (reference sequence). The V end lost 9 bases, the J end lost 8 bases, and 16 bases lay between the germline ends. The CDR3 here is CASIGGSRGYTF. The DNA for the CDR3 is TGTGCCAGCATCGGGGGGTCGCGGGGCTACACCTTC.

This chain uses TRBV5-6 with TRBJ1-1; TRBD1 matches 7 bases. This CDR3 has 15 residues. J gave up 1 base and V 4 bases, and 7 bases lay outside the gene matches. Germline assignment: CDR1 SGHDT and CDR2 YYEEEE. CDR3 DNA sequence: TGTGCCAGCAGCCCGAGGACAGGAAAGAACACTGAAGCTTTCTTT. Amino acids: CASSPRTGKNTEAFF.

The chain recombines TRBV13 with TRBJ2-2, with a possible D match to TRBD2 (6 bases). The CDR3 contains 16 residues. From germline, CDR1 is PRHDT and CDR2 FYEKMQ (reference sequence). Trimming shortened V by 3 bases and J by 6 bases, and 17 bases separated the two germline ends. CDR3 sequence: CASSFGGMGSPGELFF. The CDR3 DNA follows: TGTGCCAGCAGCTTTGGGGGGATGGGGTCACCCGGGGAGCTGTTTTTT.

The J gene is TRBJ2-2, the V gene TRBV9; 8 bases align to TRBD2. V lost 4 bases and J lost 6; bases outside the gene matches: 14. Germline values: CDR1 SGDLS, CDR2 YYNGEE. The CDR3 totals 17 residues. The CDR3 DNA sequence: TGTGCCAGCAGCTCCCGGGGGGGCCAGAGGCCACCCGGGGAGCTGTTTTTT. It specifies CASSSRGGQRPPGELFF.

V gene TRBV28 combines with J gene TRBJ1-1, with TRBD1 matching over 9 bases. V was pared by 8 bases and J by 8 bases, with 6 bases of the junction left unmatched. The CDR3 has 12 residues. CDR1 MDHEN and CDR2 SYDVKM come from the germline V gene. CDR3 DNA sequence: TGTGCCAGCTCGACAGGGGGAAGCGAAGCTTTCTTT. Translation gives CASSTGGSEAFF.

This chain joins TRBV11-3 and TRBJ1-6; perhaps TRBD1 as D (5 bases). The CDR3 is 14 residues long. Germline V gene sequence: CDR1 SGHNT, CDR2 YENEEA. Trimming pared 4 bases from V and 8 bases from J, leaving 12 bases between. The CDR3 is CASSSKGKDSPLHF. In DNA form, the CDR3 reads TGTGCCAGCAGCTCGAAGGGGAAGGATTCACCCCTCCACTTT.